This T cell receptor (beta chain) was identified in a study of T-cell reconstitution after alpha-beta-depleted transplantation in children (dated by TCRdb to 2016 to 2017). Regarding the study in general: The study quantitatively tracked T-cell immune reconstitution after TCRalphabeta/CD19-depleted allogeneic hematopoietic cell transplantation in children using TCR repertoire profiling.

Germline trimming: 2 bases from V, 1 base from J; junction bases outside gene matches: 1. From the germline V gene, CDR1 is WSHSY and CDR2 is SAAADI. Taken from cysteine to phenylalanine, the CDR3 has 14 residues. The sequence is cut down to CDR3 DNA, 42 bases in frame from base 1. In this sample, this clonotype turned up many times. What this receptor recognizes is not known. It has no much larger one-base neighbor in the sample; base qualities were not kept. Paper-wide results and their limitations: Apparently early alphabetaT-cell count recovery about two months after transplant reportedly relied on only several hundred rapidly expanded clones derived from non-depleted graft cells. In some patients, the high TCRbeta diversity seen at day 60 was put down to recipient T cells and intrathymic progenitors that had survived conditioning. Hyperexpanded clone frequencies declined over subsequent months; after one year, T-cell counts and TCRbeta diversity were mostly attributed to newly produced T cells.

Library generation was performed with PCR. The sequencer was an Illumina HiSeq 2500. To normalize quantification of the TCRbeta repertoire, the TCR libraries were built with molecular barcoding that relied on unique molecular identifiers. TCRdb redid the processing of the public reads, applying fastp at Q25 and MiXCR, and retained in-frame beta chains. Rows are unified per CDR3 protein, each entry keeping the most common DNA and genes. Across this sample there are approximately 630,000 distinct CDR3 sequences, with 10% to 15% seen only once. The ten largest make up roughly 0.77% of the sample. This specimen's treatment or condition label, per the study, means: allogeneic hematopoietic cell transplantation with graft depleted of TCRalphabeta T cells and CD19 B cells. The transplant recipients were children given TCRalphabeta/CD19-depleted allogeneic hematopoietic cell grafts.

The material was PBMCs, obtained before TCRalphabeta/CD19-depleted stem cell transplant. The chain employs TRBV10-2 and TRBJ2-5, and 7 junction bases match TRBD1. The TCR sequence derives from a girl aged 2-10 years with congenital amegakaryocytic thrombocytopenia, due to receive a stem cell transplant. The sequence in DNA is TGCGCCAGCAGTGAGACAGGGGTCCAAGAGACCCAGTACTTC. Protein translation: CASSETGVQETQYF.